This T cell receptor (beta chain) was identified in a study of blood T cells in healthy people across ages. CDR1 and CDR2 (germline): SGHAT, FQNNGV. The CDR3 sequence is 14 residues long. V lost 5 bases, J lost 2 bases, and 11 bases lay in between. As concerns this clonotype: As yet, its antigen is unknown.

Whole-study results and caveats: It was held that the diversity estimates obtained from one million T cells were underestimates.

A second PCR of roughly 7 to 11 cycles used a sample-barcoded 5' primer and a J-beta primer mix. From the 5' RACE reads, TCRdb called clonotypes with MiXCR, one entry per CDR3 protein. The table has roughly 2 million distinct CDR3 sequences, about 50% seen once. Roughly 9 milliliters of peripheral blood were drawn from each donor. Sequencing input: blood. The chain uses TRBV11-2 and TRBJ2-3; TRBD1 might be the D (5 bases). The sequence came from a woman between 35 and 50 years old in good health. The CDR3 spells CASSRPTDTDTQYF. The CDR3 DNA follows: TGTGCCAGCAGCCGCCCGACAGACACAGATACGCAGTATTTT.